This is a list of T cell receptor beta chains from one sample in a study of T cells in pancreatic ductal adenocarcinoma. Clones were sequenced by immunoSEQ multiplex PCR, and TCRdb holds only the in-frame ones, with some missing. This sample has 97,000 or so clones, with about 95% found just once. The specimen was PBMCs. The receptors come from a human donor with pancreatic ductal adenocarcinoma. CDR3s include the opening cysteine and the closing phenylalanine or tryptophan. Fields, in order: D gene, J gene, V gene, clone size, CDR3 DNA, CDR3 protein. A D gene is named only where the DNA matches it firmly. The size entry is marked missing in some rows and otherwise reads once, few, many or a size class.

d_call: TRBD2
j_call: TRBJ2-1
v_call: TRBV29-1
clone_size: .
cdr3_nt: TGCAGCGTTACGGGGGGGACAGAGCAGTTCTTC
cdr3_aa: CSVTGGTEQFF

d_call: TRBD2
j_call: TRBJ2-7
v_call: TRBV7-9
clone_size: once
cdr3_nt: TGTGCCAGCAGCCCTGGGGGGGGGACCTACGAGCAGTACTTC
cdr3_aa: CASSPGGGTYEQYF

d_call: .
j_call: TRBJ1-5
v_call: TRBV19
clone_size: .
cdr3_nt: TGTGCCAGTAGCAATGGACAGAACAATCAGCCCCAGCATTTT
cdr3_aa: CASSNGQNNQPQHF

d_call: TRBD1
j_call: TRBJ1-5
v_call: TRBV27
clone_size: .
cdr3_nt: TGTGCCAGCAGTTTACGTGGACAGGGGAGCAATCAGCCCCAGCATTTT
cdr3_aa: CASSLRGQGSNQPQHF

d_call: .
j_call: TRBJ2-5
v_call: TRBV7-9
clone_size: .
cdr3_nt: TGTGCCAGCAGCTTACCCCGGGACCCCCGGGGGGAGACCCAGTACTTC
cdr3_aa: CASSLPRDPRGETQYF

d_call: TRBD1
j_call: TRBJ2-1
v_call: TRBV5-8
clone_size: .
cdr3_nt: TGTGCCAGCAGTCCCGGACAGGGAAATGAGCAGTTCTTC
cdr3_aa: CASSPGQGNEQFF

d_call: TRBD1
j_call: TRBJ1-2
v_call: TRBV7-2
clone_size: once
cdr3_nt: TGTGCCATCCGGGGGACAGGGGAGTACGGCTACACCTTC
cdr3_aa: CAIRGTGEYGYTF

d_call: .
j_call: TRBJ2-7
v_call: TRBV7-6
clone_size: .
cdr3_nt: TGTGCCAGCAGCTTAGCTCCGCATGGCCAGTCCTACGAGCAGTACTTC
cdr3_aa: CASSLAPHGQSYEQYF

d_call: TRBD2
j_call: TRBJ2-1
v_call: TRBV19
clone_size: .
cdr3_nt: TGTGCCAGTAGTATGACTAGCGCCCCCTACAATGAGCAGTTCTTC
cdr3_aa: CASSMTSAPYNEQFF

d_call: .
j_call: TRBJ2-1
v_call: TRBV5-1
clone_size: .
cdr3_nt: TGCGCCAGCAGCTTGCAGTACCGCGCGGTGCAGTTCTTC
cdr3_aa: CASSLQYRAVQFF

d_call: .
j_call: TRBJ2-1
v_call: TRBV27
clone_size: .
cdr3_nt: TGTGCCAGCACGTCGAGGGGGGGCTCCTACAATGAGCAGTTCTTC
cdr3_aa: CASTSRGGSYNEQFF

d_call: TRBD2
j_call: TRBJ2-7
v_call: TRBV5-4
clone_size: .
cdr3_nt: TGTGCCAGCAGCTTCGGCGGGAGGAACTACGAGCAGTACTTC
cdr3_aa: CASSFGGRNYEQYF

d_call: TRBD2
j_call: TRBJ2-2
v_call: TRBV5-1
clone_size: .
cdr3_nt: TGCGCCAGCAGCCTCCGGGCAATAGCGGGAAACACCGGGGAGCTGTTTTTT
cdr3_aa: CASSLRAIAGNTGELFF

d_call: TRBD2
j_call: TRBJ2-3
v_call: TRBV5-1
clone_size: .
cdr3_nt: TGCGCCAGTCAAGCGGGAGGAAGCACAGATACGCAGTATTTT
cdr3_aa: CASQAGGSTDTQYF

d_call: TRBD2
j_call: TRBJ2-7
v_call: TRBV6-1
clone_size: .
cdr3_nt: TGTGCCAGCAGATCTAGCGGGAGCCCCTCGGGGGAGCAGTACTTC
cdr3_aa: CASRSSGSPSGEQYF

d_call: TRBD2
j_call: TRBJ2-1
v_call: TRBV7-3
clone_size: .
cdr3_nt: TGTGCCAGCAGCTTAAACGGCCTGGGACTAGCGGGAGGTGAGCAGTTCTTC
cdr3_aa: CASSLNGLGLAGGEQFF

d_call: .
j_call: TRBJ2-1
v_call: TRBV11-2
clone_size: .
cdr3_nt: TGTGCCAGCAGCCTAGAGGGGGGGAATAACAATGAGCAGTTCTTC
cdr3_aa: CASSLEGGNNNEQFF

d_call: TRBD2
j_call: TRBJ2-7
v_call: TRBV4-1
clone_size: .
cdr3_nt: TGCGCCAGCAGCCAAGGCAGACTGGGACTAGCTGATTACGAGCAGTACTTC
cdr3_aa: CASSQGRLGLADYEQYF

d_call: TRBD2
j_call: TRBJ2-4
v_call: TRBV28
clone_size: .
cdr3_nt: TGTGCCAGCAGCTCGGGGGGGAACCTAGCCAAAAACATTCAGTACTTC
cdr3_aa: CASSSGGNLAKNIQYF

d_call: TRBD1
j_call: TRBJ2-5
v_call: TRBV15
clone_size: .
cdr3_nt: TGTGCCACCAGCAGCCACACCGGGACAGTCCAAGAGACCCAGTACTTC
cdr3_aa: CATSSHTGTVQETQYF

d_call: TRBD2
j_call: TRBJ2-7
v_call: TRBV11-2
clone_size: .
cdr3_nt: TGTGCCAGCAGCCTGACTAGCGGGAGCTACGAGCAGTACTTC
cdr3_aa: CASSLTSGSYEQYF

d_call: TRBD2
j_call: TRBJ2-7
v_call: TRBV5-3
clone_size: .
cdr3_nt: TGTGCCAGAAGCGTGCGGGACTATGACTACGAGCAGTACTTC
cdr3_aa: CARSVRDYDYEQYF

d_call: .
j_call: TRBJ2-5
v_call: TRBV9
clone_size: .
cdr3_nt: TGTGCCAGCAGCGCCGACCCCCGGGACTCCCAACTTAAAGAGACCCAGTACTTC
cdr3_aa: CASSADPRDSQLKETQYF

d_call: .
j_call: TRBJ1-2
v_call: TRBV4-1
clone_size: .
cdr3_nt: TGCGCCAGCAGCCCACAGGGCGGCTATGGCTACACCTTC
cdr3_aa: CASSPQGGYGYTF

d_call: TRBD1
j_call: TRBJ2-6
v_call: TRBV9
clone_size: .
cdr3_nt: TGTGCCAGCAGCGTATCCCTACTCCCATTTAGTGGGACAGGGACCTCTGGGGCCAACGTCCTGACTTTC
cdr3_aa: CASSVSLLPFSGTGTSGANVLTF

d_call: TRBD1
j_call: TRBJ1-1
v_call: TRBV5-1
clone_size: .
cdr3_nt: TGCGCCAGCAGCTTGGGACAGGGTTTCACTGAAGCTTTCTTT
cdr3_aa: CASSLGQGFTEAFF

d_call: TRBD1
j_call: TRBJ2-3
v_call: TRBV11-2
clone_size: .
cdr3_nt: TGTGCCAGCAGCCTGGGACAGTGGACAGATACGCAGTATTTT
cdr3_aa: CASSLGQWTDTQYF

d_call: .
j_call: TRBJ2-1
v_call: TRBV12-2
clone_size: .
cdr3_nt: TGTGCAAGTCGCTCACACGGGTGGACTAGCGGGCTCAATGAGCAGTTCTTC
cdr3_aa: CASRSHGWTSGLNEQFF

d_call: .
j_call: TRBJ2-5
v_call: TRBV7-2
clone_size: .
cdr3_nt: TGTGCCAGCAGCTCCACGACTAGTGAACAGGAGACCCAGTACTTC
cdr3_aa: CASSSTTSEQETQYF

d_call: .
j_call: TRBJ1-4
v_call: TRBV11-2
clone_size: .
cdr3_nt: TGTGCCAGCAGCTTAGAGCGGGAAAAACTGTTTTTT
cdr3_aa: CASSLEREKLFF

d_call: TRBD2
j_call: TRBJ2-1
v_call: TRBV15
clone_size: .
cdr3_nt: TGTGCCACCAGCAGAGCAGGCGGGGGAAACAATGAGCAGTTCTTC
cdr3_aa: CATSRAGGGNNEQFF

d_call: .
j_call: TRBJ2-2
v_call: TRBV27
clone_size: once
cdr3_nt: TGTGCCAGCAGTTTATCGGCCCACGGGGAGCTGTTTTTT
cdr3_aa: CASSLSAHGELFF

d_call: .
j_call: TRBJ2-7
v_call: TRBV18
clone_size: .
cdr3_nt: TGTGCCAGCTCACCGTGGCCCAGCGGCTCCTACGAGCAGTACTTC
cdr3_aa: CASSPWPSGSYEQYF

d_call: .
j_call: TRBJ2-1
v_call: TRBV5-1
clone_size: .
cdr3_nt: TGCGCCAGCTCCTGGAGTAGGCACAATGAGCAGTTCTTC
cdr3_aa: CASSWSRHNEQFF

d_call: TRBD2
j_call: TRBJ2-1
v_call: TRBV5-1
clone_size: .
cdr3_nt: TGCGCCAGCAGCTTGGGGGGGGGACGCCCGAGCTCCTACAATGAGCAGTTCTTC
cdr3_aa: CASSLGGGRPSSYNEQFF

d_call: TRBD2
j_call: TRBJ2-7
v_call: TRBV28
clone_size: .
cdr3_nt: TGTGCCAGCAGTCGTAGCGGGAGCGGTTACGAGCAGTACTTC
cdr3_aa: CASSRSGSGYEQYF

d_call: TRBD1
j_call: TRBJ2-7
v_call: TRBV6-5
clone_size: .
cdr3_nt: TGTGCCAGCAGTCCCGGACAGGGGGCTCGGGAGCAGTACTTC
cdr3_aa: CASSPGQGAREQYF

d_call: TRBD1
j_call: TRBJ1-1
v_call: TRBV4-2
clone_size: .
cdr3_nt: TGTGCCAGCAGCCCAGAATTGATGACAGGGCTTCGTTTCACTGAAGCTTTCTTT
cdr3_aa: CASSPELMTGLRFTEAFF

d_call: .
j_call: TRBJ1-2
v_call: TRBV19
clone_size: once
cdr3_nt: TGTGCCAGTAGTAAGGCGGCAGCTAACTATGGCTACACCTTC
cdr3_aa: CASSKAAANYGYTF

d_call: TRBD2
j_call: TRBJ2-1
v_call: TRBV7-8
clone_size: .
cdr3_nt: TGTGCCAGCCAGCGGGGTAACAATGAGCAGTTCTTC
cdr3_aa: CASQRGNNEQFF

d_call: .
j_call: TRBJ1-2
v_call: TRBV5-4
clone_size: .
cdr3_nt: TGTGCCAGCAGACAAGCGTCTGATTATGGCTACACCTTC
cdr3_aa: CASRQASDYGYTF

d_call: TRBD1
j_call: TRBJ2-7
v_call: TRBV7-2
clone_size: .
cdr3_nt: TGTGCCAGCAGCCGGGACAGGGGGGACGAGCAGTACTTC
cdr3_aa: CASSRDRGDEQYF

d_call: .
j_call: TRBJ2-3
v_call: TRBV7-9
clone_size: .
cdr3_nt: TGTGCCAGCAGCGAAGTAGGCACAGATACGCAGTATTTT
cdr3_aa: CASSEVGTDTQYF

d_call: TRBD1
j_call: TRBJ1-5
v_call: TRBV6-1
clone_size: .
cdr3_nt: TGTGCCAGCAGTAACGGACAGGGGCCTAATCAGCCCCAGCATTTT
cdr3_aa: CASSNGQGPNQPQHF

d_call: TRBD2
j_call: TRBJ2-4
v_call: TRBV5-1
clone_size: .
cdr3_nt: TGCGCCAGCAGCCCTACCGGGACTAGCGGGAACCTAGCCAAAAACATTCAGTACTTC
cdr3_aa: CASSPTGTSGNLAKNIQYF

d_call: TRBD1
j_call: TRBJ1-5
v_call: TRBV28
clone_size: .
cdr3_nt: TGTGCCAGCAGTTTTGGGACCGGGACAGGGAACCAGCCCCAGCATTTT
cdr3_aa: CASSFGTGTGNQPQHF

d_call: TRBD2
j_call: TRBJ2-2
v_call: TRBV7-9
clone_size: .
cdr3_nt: TGTGCCAGCAGCTCCGTAAGGCGGGAGAGGACCGGGGAGCTGTTTTTT
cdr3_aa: CASSSVRRERTGELFF

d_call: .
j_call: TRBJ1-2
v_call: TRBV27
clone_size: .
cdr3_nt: TGTGCCAGCAGTTGGGTTTCTTCGGGGGACTATGGCTACACCTTC
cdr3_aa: CASSWVSSGDYGYTF

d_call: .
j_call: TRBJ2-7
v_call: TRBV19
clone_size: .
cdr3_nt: TGTGCCAGTGCGCCTTTCCCGACAGCCTATCTCTACGAGCAGTACTTC
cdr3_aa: CASAPFPTAYLYEQYF